The clone carrying this T cell receptor (beta chain) was picked up a small number of times. Germline CDR1 reads SGHRS; CDR2 reads YFSETQ. With 0 bases clipped from V and 4 bases from J, the junction kept 3 bases outside the gene matches. This CDR3 region has 15 residues. This sample is drawn from a study of T-cell reconstitution after alpha-beta-depleted transplantation in children. This sample's TCRbeta library carried unique molecular identifier barcodes. TCRdb passed the PCR reads through MiXCR, listing each CDR3 protein once. The profile shows hundreds of thousands of distinct CDR3 sequences, nearly 10% of them singletons.

This specimen was PBMCs from the stem cell graft donor, taken from the stem cell graft. The chain uses TRBV5-1 and TRBJ2-3, with 9 nucleotides matching TRBD1. This receptor was taken from a human donor who donated a stem cell graft to a child with SCID. CDR3 sequence: CASSLGDRAADTQYF. The CDR3, as DNA: TGCGCCAGCAGCTTGGGGGACAGGGCGGCAGATACGCAGTATTTT.